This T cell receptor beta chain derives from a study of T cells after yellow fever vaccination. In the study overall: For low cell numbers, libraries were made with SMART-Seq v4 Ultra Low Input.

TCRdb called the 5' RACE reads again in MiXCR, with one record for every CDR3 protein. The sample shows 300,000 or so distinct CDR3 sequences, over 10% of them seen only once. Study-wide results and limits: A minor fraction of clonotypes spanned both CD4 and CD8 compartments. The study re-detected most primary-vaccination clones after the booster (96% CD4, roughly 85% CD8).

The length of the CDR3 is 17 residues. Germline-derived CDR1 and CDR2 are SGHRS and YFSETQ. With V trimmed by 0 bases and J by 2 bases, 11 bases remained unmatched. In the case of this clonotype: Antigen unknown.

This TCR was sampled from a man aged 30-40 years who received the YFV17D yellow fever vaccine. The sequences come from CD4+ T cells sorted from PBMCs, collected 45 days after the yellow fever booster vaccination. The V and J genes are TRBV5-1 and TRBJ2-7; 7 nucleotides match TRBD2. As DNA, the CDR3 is TGCGCCAGCAGCTTGGCTCCGTCTAGCGGAAACCCCTACGAGCAGTACTTC. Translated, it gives CASSLAPSSGNPYEQYF.